This TCR beta chain is drawn from a study of cytomegalovirus exposure and HLA in healthy donors. This clone was seen a handful of times. The target antigen is unknown. Use of 60 Vbeta and 13 Jbeta primers characterized the PCR. The protocol was immunoSEQ multiplex PCR, while the TCRdb copy is restricted to in-frame clones and leaves out a portion. The sample yields 190,000 or so clones, 82% seen once. The CDR3 is made up of 18 amino acids. With 0 bases removed from V and 3 bases from J, the gap between germline ends came to 18 bases. In germline, CDR1 is ENHRY, CDR2 SYGVKD. Study outcomes and limitations: Some TCR beta chains (164 of them) were listed as cytomegalovirus-associated. In the analysis, some V segments, TRBV6-2 and TRBV6-3 included, were excluded as indistinguishable. It is likely that the observed cluster of highly shared sequence variants was a sequencing artifact.

The clonotype comes from a boy aged 2 to 10 in good health and CMV-seronegative. Sequencing was done on a sample of PBMCs. The rearrangement uses TRBV10-3 and TRBJ2-1, with D maybe TRBD1 (6 bases). In nucleotides, the CDR3 is TGTGCCATCAGTGAGTCAGCTACAGGGTCCGGTAACTACAATGAGCAGTTCTTC. This translates into CAISESATGSGNYNEQFF.